Listed below are T cell receptor beta chains from one sample, sequenced in a study of technical replicates of blood from a few donors. Assay: immunoSEQ multiplex PCR; the TCRdb copy retains only in-frame clones and omits some. The sample carries about 100,000 clones, around 95% recorded once. Sequenced material: T cells isolated from PBMCs. These receptors were obtained from a human donor in good health. The conserved cysteine and the conserved F or W are not part of the CDR3 here.

V gene: TRBV5-1; CDR3 length: 11; J gene: TRBJ2-3; CDR3 protein: ASSLNRGDTQY
V gene: TRBV7-8; CDR3 length: 16; J gene: TRBJ2-7; CDR3 protein: ASSLTSGRGPPSYEQY
V gene: TRBV7-9; CDR3 length: 15; J gene: TRBJ2-3; CDR3 protein: ASSLGTLGSPTDTQY
V gene: TRBV6-1; CDR3 length: 11; J gene: TRBJ2-7; CDR3 protein: ASRETQADEQY
V gene: TRBV15; CDR3 length: 13; J gene: TRBJ2-7; CDR3 protein: ATTQSGSSSYEQY
V gene: TRBV27; CDR3 length: 11; J gene: TRBJ1-2; CDR3 protein: ASSLRGNYGYT
V gene: TRBV5-8; CDR3 length: 15; J gene: TRBJ2-1; CDR3 protein: ASPPPRTSGKVYEQF
V gene: TRBV5-1; CDR3 length: 12; J gene: TRBJ2-7; CDR3 protein: ASSLGLTANEQY
V gene: TRBV6-6; CDR3 length: 11; J gene: TRBJ1-5; CDR3 protein: ASSYSPLSPQH
V gene: TRBV5-1; CDR3 length: 13; J gene: TRBJ2-7; CDR3 protein: ASSASGTPVYEQY
V gene: TRBV6-6; CDR3 length: 12; J gene: TRBJ2-1; CDR3 protein: ASRQGIRYNEQF
V gene: TRBV19; CDR3 length: 10; J gene: TRBJ2-7; CDR3 protein: ASSIPHYEQY
V gene: TRBV19; CDR3 length: 10; J gene: TRBJ1-3; CDR3 protein: AGGGSGNTIY
V gene: TRBV5-6; CDR3 length: 13; J gene: TRBJ1-2; CDR3 protein: ASSWTGTANYGYT
V gene: TRBV6-5; CDR3 length: 14; J gene: TRBJ1-5; CDR3 protein: ASSYSPLGQGQPQH
V gene: TRBV11-1; CDR3 length: 15; J gene: TRBJ2-1; CDR3 protein: ASRRGSGTSLYNEQF
V gene: TRBV11-2; CDR3 length: 12; J gene: TRBJ2-5; CDR3 protein: ASSLRGTQETQY
V gene: TRBV27; CDR3 length: 14; J gene: TRBJ1-1; CDR3 protein: ASSLQLGGANTEAF
V gene: TRBV7-9; CDR3 length: 9; J gene: TRBJ1-5; CDR3 protein: ASSFGSTQH
V gene: TRBV20-1; CDR3 length: 9; J gene: TRBJ2-7; CDR3 protein: SARLGGEQY
V gene: TRBV27; CDR3 length: 12; J gene: TRBJ2-7; CDR3 protein: ASSFQGTSYEQY
V gene: TRBV2; CDR3 length: 14; J gene: TRBJ2-5; CDR3 protein: ASSSAGAGGQETQY
V gene: TRBV9; CDR3 length: 11; J gene: TRBJ1-1; CDR3 protein: ASSTGGGTEAF
V gene: TRBV5-4; CDR3 length: 12; J gene: TRBJ1-2; CDR3 protein: ASSLPGQGYGYT
V gene: TRBV5-1; CDR3 length: 15; J gene: TRBJ2-1; CDR3 protein: ASSSFLDSRSYNEQF
V gene: TRBV27; CDR3 length: 15; J gene: TRBJ1-5; CDR3 protein: ASRMGTTETSNQPQH
V gene: TRBV5-1; CDR3 length: 11; J gene: TRBJ2-5; CDR3 protein: ASSFGGRETQY
V gene: TRBV15; CDR3 length: 14; J gene: TRBJ2-1; CDR3 protein: ATKPRAGGTYNEQF
V gene: TRBV29-1; CDR3 length: 14; J gene: TRBJ2-1; CDR3 protein: SVEDRGQSSYNEQF
V gene: TRBV9; CDR3 length: 13; J gene: TRBJ2-7; CDR3 protein: ASSTYGGPFYEQY
V gene: TRBV11-2; CDR3 length: 13; J gene: TRBJ2-7; CDR3 protein: ASSFVTSGSHEQY
V gene: TRBV7-9; CDR3 length: 11; J gene: TRBJ2-5; CDR3 protein: ASSLGRGETQY
V gene: TRBV5-1; CDR3 length: 17; J gene: TRBJ2-7; CDR3 protein: ASSSYRDSSERSSYEQY
V gene: TRBV6-5; CDR3 length: 13; J gene: TRBJ1-3; CDR3 protein: ASSPVGLSGNTIY
V gene: TRBV30; CDR3 length: 13; J gene: TRBJ2-3; CDR3 protein: AWGGLAGGADTQY
V gene: TRBV7-9; CDR3 length: 14; J gene: TRBJ1-5; CDR3 protein: ASSPDAGSFAGAQH
V gene: TRBV29-1; CDR3 length: 8; J gene: TRBJ2-2; CDR3 protein: SARRGELF
V gene: TRBV5-1; CDR3 length: 12; J gene: TRBJ2-7; CDR3 protein: ASSLEQGRYGQY
V gene: TRBV27; CDR3 length: 15; J gene: TRBJ2-2; CDR3 protein: ASSLSPSRAWTGELF
V gene: TRBV5-1; CDR3 length: 13; J gene: TRBJ2-2; CDR3 protein: ATHPLAGDTGELF